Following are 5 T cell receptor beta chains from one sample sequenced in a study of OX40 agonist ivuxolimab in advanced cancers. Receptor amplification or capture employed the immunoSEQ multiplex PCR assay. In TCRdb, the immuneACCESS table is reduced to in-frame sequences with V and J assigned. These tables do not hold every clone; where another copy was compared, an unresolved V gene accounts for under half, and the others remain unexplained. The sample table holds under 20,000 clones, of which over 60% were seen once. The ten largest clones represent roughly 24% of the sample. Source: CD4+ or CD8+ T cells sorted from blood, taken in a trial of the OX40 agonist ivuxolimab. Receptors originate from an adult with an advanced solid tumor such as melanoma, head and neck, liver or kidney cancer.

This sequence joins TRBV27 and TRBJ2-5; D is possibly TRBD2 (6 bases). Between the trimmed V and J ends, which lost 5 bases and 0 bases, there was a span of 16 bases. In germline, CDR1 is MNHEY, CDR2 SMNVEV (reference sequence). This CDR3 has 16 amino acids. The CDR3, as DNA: TGTGCCAGCAGTCCGGGGTGGGGAGGCGACCAAGAGACCCAGTACTTC. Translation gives CASSPGWGGDQETQYF.

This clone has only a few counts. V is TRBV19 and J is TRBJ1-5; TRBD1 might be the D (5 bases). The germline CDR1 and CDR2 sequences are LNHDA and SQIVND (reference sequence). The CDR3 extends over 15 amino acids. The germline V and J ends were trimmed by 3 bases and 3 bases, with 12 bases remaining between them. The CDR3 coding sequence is TGTGCCAGTAGTATCTTCGGGGCGCCCAATCAGCCCCAGCATTTT. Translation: CASSIFGAPNQPQHF. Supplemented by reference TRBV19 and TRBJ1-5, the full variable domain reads DGGITQSPKYLFRKEGQNVTLSCEQNLNHDAMYWYRQDPGQGLRLIYYSQIVNDFQKGDIAEGYSVSREKKESFPLTVTSAQKNPTAFYLCASSIFGAPNQPQHFGDGTRLSIL.

The CDR3 DNA reads as TGTGCCAGTAGTATGGGCAGGGGAGGCTACGAGCAGTACTTC. It encodes CASSMGRGGYEQYF. This chain connects TRBV19 to TRBJ2-7, with D possibly being TRBD1 or TRBD2 (6 bases each). The CDR3 runs to 14 residues. V lost 3 bases and J 3 bases, leaving 12 bases between the germline ends. Germline values: CDR1 LNHDA, CDR2 SQIVND (reference sequence).

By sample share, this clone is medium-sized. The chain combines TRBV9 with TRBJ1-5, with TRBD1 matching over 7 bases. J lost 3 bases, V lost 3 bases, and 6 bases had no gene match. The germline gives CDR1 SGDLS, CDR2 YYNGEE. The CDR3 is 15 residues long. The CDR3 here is CASSDQGVVNQPQHF. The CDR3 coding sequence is TGTGCCAGCAGCGACCAGGGGGTTGTCAATCAGCCCCAGCATTTT. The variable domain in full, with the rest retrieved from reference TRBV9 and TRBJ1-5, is DSGVTQTPKHLITATGQRVTLRCSPRSGDLSVYWYQQSLDQGLQFLIQYYNGEERAKGNILERFSAQQFPDLHSELNLSSLELGDSALYFCASSDQGVVNQPQHFGDGTRLSIL.

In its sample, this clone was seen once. The CDR3 DNA follows: TGTGCCAGCAGTCCCGGGACCCACTATGGCTACACCTTC. Translating it yields CASSPGTHYGYTF. This chain links TRBV28 with TRBJ1-2, with D possibly matching TRBD1 (5 bases). The CDR3 sequence is 13 residues long. Looked up from germline, CDR1 is MDHEN and CDR2 is SYDVKM. V was clipped by 5 bases and J by 3 bases, with 10 bases between them.